These T cell receptor beta chains were read from a single sample in a study of T cell repertoires in aging, cancer and after chemotherapy. TCRdb analysed the multiplex PCR reads with MiXCR anew, one entry per CDR3 protein. The sample has around 2,400 distinct CDR3 sequences; roughly 30% are singletons. Sample: blood. These receptors all come from a human donor with a solid tumor. The CDR3 runs from the conserved cysteine through the conserved F or W. Fields, in order: D gene, clone size, V gene, J gene, CDR3 protein, CDR3 DNA. A D gene is named only where the DNA matches it firmly. For some rows the clone size is stated as once, few or many, or as a class when expanded; others skip it.

NA,NA,TRBV5-1,TRBJ1-6,CASSLGVTENSPLHF,TGCGCCAGCAGCTTGGGGGTAACGGAGAATTCACCCCTCCACTTT
TRBD1,medium-sized,TRBV7-9,TRBJ1-2,CASSLAWGQGRHGYTF,TGTGCCAGCAGCTTAGCGTGGGGACAGGGGAGACATGGCTACACCTTC
TRBD2,hyperexpanded,TRBV5-6,TRBJ2-7,CASSLVAGDSYEQYF,TGTGCCAGCAGCTTGGTAGCGGGGGATTCCTACGAGCAGTACTTC
NA,NA,TRBV27,TRBJ2-3,CASSSRLETSTDTQYF,TGTGCCAGCAGTTCGAGACTGGAGACTAGCACAGATACGCAGTATTTT
TRBD1,medium-sized,TRBV15,TRBJ2-7,CATSRGGQGSYEQYF,TGTGCCACCAGCAGAGGTGGACAGGGATCCTACGAGCAGTACTTC
NA,few,TRBV20-1,TRBJ2-3,CSARSPDRPDTQYF,TGCAGTGCTAGATCCCCCGACAGACCAGATACGCAGTATTTT
NA,NA,TRBV6-2/TRBV6-3,TRBJ2-2,CASSSIYTKNTGELFF,TGTGCCAGCAGTTCCATCTACACGAAAAACACCGGGGAGCTGTTTTTT
NA,NA,TRBV10-3,TRBJ1-1,CAISDSTPRGETEAFF,TGTGCCATCAGTGACTCGACGCCTCGCGGGGAGACTGAAGCTTTCTTT
TRBD2,medium-sized,TRBV7-6,TRBJ2-7,CASSFSGSSYEQYF,TGTGCCAGCAGCTTTAGCGGGAGCTCCTACGAGCAGTACTTC
NA,NA,TRBV20-1,TRBJ2-7,CSARERALPSYEQYF,TGCAGTGCTAGAGAGCGGGCGCTTCCCTCCTACGAGCAGTACTTC
NA,NA,TRBV6-1,TRBJ1-2,CASKDSKYGYTF,TGTGCCAGCAAGGACAGCAAGTATGGCTACACCTTC
NA,NA,TRBV20-1,TRBJ1-6,CSPSGQSSYNSPLHF,TGCAGTCCCAGTGGACAGAGCTCCTATAATTCACCCCTCCACTTT
TRBD2,NA,TRBV10-3,TRBJ2-1,CAISEWTSGYEQFF,TGTGCCATCAGTGAGTGGACTAGCGGCTATGAGCAGTTCTTC
NA,NA,TRBV12-3/TRBV12-4,TRBJ1-2,CASSLGVGPNYGYTF,TGTGCCAGCAGCCTGGGAGTAGGTCCAAACTATGGCTACACCTTC
TRBD1,medium-sized,TRBV29-1,TRBJ1-1,CSVEGTGEAFF,TGCAGCGTTGAAGGGACAGGGGAAGCTTTCTTT
NA,few,TRBV5-4,TRBJ1-1,CASSFLAGNTEAFF,TGTGCCAGCAGCTTTCTGGCTGGGAACACTGAAGCTTTCTTT
NA,NA,TRBV6-1,TRBJ2-1,CASSDSTVSYNEQFF,TGTGCCAGCAGTGACTCGACAGTCTCCTACAATGAGCAGTTCTTC
NA,medium-sized,TRBV6-5,TRBJ1-2,CASSVRDIVLGGGYTF,TGTGCCAGCAGTGTCCGGGACATAGTCCTTGGGGGAGGCTACACCTTC
TRBD2,NA,TRBV27,TRBJ2-7,CASSPSSGRGAYEQYF,TGTGCCAGCAGTCCGTCTAGCGGGAGAGGCGCCTACGAGCAGTACTTC
TRBD2,medium-sized,TRBV7-2,TRBJ2-7,CASSLIRTSEITEQYF,TGTGCCAGCAGCTTGATCAGGACTAGCGAGATTACCGAGCAGTACTTC
NA,few,TRBV6-5,TRBJ1-6,CASRIRYLGSYNSPLHF,TGTGCCAGCAGGATACGATACCTTGGCTCCTATAATTCACCCCTCCACTTT
TRBD1,hyperexpanded,TRBV29-1,TRBJ1-1,CSVIGTGPSDTEAFF,TGCAGCGTTATCGGGACAGGGCCCTCGGACACTGAAGCTTTCTTT
NA,few,TRBV7-9,TRBJ1-1,CASSLNTEAFF,TGTGCCAGCAGCTTGAACACTGAAGCTTTCTTT
NA,medium-sized,TRBV30,TRBJ2-2,CAWSKGGTGELFF,TGTGCCTGGAGTAAAGGGGGCACCGGGGAGCTGTTTTTT
TRBD1,few,TRBV29-1,TRBJ2-1,CSFPGQGYNEQFF,TGCAGCTTTCCGGGACAGGGATACAATGAGCAGTTCTTC
NA,large,TRBV6-5,TRBJ2-7,CASSYSRQAAIYEQYF,TGTGCCAGCAGTTATAGTAGACAGGCGGCCATCTACGAGCAGTACTTC
NA,few,TRBV6-1,TRBJ2-1,CASNSYEQFF,TGTGCCAGCAATAGCTATGAGCAGTTCTTC
TRBD1,once,TRBV28,TRBJ1-3,CASSLDRAGNTIYF,TGTGCCAGCAGTCTGGACAGGGCGGGAAACACCATATATTTT
TRBD2,NA,TRBV5-6,TRBJ2-7,CASSQAGTSGTGGEQYF,TGTGCCAGCAGCCAGGCCGGGACTAGCGGTACTGGGGGAGAGCAGTACTTC
NA,NA,TRBV6-1,TRBJ2-3,CASSMSRARTDTQYF,TGTGCCAGCAGTATGTCGAGGGCCCGGACAGATACGCAGTATTTT
NA,NA,TRBV10-1,TRBJ2-1,CASSESGAGNNEQFF,TGCGCCAGCAGTGAGTCGGGGGCAGGCAACAATGAGCAGTTCTTC
NA,few,TRBV6-2/TRBV6-3,TRBJ2-3,CASSGGLSTDTQYF,TGTGCCAGCAGTGGGGGACTCAGCACAGATACGCAGTATTTT
TRBD1,NA,TRBV5-5,TRBJ2-7,CASSSGQGTYEQYF,TGTGCCAGCAGCTCCGGACAGGGCACCTACGAGCAGTACTTC
TRBD1,few,TRBV7-2,TRBJ1-2,CASSTTGGVLGGYTF,TGTGCCAGCAGCACAACAGGGGGCGTCCTTGGTGGCTACACCTTC
NA,NA,TRBV15,TRBJ2-3,CATSRQDRDTQYF,TGTGCCACCAGCAGACAGGACAGAGATACGCAGTATTTT
NA,NA,TRBV6-4,TRBJ2-2,CASSDSGGTGELFF,TGTGCCAGCAGTGACTCTGGGGGGACCGGGGAGCTGTTTTTT
NA,NA,TRBV5-1,TRBJ2-7,CASSQSRDRSYEQYF,TGCGCCAGCAGCCAATCCCGGGACCGATCCTACGAGCAGTACTTC
NA,NA,TRBV12-3/TRBV12-4,TRBJ2-3,CASSSGAITDTQYF,TGTGCCAGCAGTTCAGGGGCCATCACAGATACGCAGTATTTT
NA,medium-sized,TRBV6-1,TRBJ1-2,CASNVRRDGYTF,TGTGCCAGCAACGTTCGGCGCGACGGCTACACCTTC
TRBD1,NA,TRBV19,TRBJ1-5,CASTPLDRGSNQPQHF,TGTGCCAGTACCCCACTGGACAGGGGAAGCAATCAGCCCCAGCATTTT
NA,few,TRBV7-2,TRBJ1-5,CASSRGASPYQPQHF,TGTGCCAGCAGCCGGGGGGCAAGCCCGTATCAGCCCCAGCATTTT
NA,NA,TRBV30,TRBJ1-2,CAWSLGFGGYTF,TGTGCCTGGAGTCTGGGTTTTGGCGGCTACACCTTC
NA,NA,TRBV11-2,TRBJ2-1,CASSWHSYPEFF,TGTGCCAGCAGCTGGCATAGTTATCCGGAGTTCTTC
NA,NA,TRBV7-2,TRBJ1-6,CASSLGRGSGSPLHF,TGTGCCAGCAGCCTCGGGCGGGGCAGCGGTTCACCCCTCCACTTT
TRBD1,NA,TRBV12-3/TRBV12-4,TRBJ2-7,CASSPTGGSYEQYF,TGTGCCAGCAGTCCGACAGGGGGCTCCTACGAGCAGTACTTC
TRBD2,once,TRBV7-9,TRBJ2-3,CASSLPGGFWDTQYF,TGTGCCAGCAGCTTACCCGGGGGGTTTTGGGATACGCAGTATTTT
NA,NA,TRBV15,TRBJ2-1,CATSRGRGTYNEQFF,TGTGCCACCAGCAGAGGCCGGGGAACCTACAATGAGCAGTTCTTC
TRBD2,NA,TRBV6-5,TRBJ2-5,CASSSAGGSRETQYF,TGTGCCAGCAGTTCAGCGGGAGGGAGCCGAGAGACCCAGTACTTC
NA,NA,TRBV10-3,TRBJ2-1,CAIKEQGSSYNEQFF,TGTGCCATCAAGGAACAGGGCAGCTCCTACAATGAGCAGTTCTTC
NA,NA,TRBV6-5,TRBJ2-7,CASSYERGAEQYF,TGTGCCAGCAGTTACGAGAGGGGGGCGGAGCAGTACTTC
TRBD1,NA,TRBV7-2,TRBJ1-6,CASSPRGTGNSPLHF,TGTGCCAGCAGCCCCAGGGGGACAGGCAATTCACCCCTCCACTTT
NA,once,TRBV6-5,TRBJ1-2,CASTLRAENLFGYTF,TGTGCCAGCACCCTTAGGGCAGAAAATCTCTTTGGCTACACCTTC
NA,NA,TRBV7-2,TRBJ2-3,CASSLFPRGGITDTQYF,TGTGCCAGCAGCTTGTTCCCTAGGGGAGGAATCACAGATACGCAGTATTTT
NA,NA,TRBV11-2,TRBJ1-1,CASSLALALGSEAFF,TGTGCCAGCAGCTTAGCCCTGGCCCTAGGGAGTGAAGCTTTCTTT
NA,few,TRBV29-1,TRBJ2-3,CSVGPDSQAQYF,TGCAGCGTGGGTCCGGACAGCCAGGCGCAGTATTTT
TRBD1,few,TRBV5-6,TRBJ1-5,CASSLQGGQPQHF,TGTGCCAGCAGCTTGCAGGGGGGACAGCCCCAGCATTTT
NA,few,TRBV29-1,TRBJ2-4,CSVVGGGPGNIQYF,TGCAGCGTTGTAGGGGGAGGGCCGGGAAACATTCAGTACTTC